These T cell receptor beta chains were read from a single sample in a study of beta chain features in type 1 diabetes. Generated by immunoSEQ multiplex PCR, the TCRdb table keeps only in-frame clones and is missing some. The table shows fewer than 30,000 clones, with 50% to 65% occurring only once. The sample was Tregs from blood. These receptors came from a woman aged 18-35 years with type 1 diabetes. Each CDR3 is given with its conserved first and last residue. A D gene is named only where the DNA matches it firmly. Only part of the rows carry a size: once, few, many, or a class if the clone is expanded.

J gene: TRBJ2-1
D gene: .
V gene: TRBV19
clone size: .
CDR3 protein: CASTSRLREQFF
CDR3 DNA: TGTGCCAGTACCTCCAGACTCCGTGAGCAGTTCTTC

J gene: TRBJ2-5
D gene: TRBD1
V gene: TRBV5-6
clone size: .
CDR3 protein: CASSPGTGIGVETQYF
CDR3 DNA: TGTGCCAGCAGCCCCGGGACAGGTATAGGGGTGGAGACCCAGTACTTC

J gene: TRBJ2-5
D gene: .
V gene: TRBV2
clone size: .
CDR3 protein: CASSKEYQETQYF
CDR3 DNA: TGTGCCAGCAGCAAGGAGTACCAAGAGACCCAGTACTTC

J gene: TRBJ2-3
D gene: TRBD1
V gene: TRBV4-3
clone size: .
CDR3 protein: CASSQTLPGTGVITDTQYF
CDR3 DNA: TGCGCCAGCAGCCAAACGCTCCCCGGGACAGGGGTGATCACAGATACGCAGTATTTT

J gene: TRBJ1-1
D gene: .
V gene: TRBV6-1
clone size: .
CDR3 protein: CASSGQPNTEAFF
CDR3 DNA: TGTGCCAGCAGCGGACAACCCAACACTGAAGCTTTCTTT

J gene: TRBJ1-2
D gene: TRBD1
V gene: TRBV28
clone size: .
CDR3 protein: CASSSGQGGGYTF
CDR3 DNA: TGTGCCAGCAGTTCGGGACAGGGGGGTGGCTACACCTTC

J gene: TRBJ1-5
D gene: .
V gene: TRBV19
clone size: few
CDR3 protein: CASSPPRGAGQPQHF
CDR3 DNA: TGTGCCAGTAGTCCACCTCGGGGGGCAGGTCAGCCCCAGCATTTT

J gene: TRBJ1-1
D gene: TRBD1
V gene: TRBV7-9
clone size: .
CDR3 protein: CASSERQGLNTEAFF
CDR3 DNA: TGTGCCAGCAGCGAACGACAGGGTTTGAACACTGAAGCTTTCTTT

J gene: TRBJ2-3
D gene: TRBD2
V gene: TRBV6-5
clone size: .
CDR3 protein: CATGLAGTDTQYF
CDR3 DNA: TGTGCCACGGGACTAGCCGGCACAGATACGCAGTATTTT

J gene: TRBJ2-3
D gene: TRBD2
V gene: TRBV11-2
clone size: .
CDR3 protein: CASSFGTSGLTDTQYF
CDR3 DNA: TGTGCCAGCAGCTTCGGGACTAGCGGGCTCACAGATACGCAGTATTTT

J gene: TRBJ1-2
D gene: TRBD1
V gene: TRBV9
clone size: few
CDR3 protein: CASSGGTNRGHGYTF
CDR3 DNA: TGTGCCAGCAGCGGCGGCACCAACAGGGGACACGGCTACACCTTC

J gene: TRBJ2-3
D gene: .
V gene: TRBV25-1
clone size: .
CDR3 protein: CASKGRATTRTDTQYF
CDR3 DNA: TGTGCCAGCAAAGGGCGGGCCACCACTCGCACAGATACGCAGTATTTT

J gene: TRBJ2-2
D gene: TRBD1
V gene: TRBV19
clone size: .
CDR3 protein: CAASPGQANTGELFF
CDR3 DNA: TGTGCCGCCTCCCCGGGACAGGCGAACACCGGGGAGCTGTTTTTT

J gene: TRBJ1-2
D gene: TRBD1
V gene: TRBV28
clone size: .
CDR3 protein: CATISGGRNYGYTF
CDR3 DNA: TGTGCCACCATCTCAGGGGGCAGGAACTATGGCTACACCTTC

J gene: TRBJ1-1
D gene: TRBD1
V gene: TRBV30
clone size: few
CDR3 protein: CAWDRGFGTEAFF
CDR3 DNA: TGTGCCTGGGACAGGGGCTTTGGCACTGAAGCTTTCTTT

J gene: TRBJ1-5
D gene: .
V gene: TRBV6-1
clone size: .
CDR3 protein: CASSAGGNQPQHF
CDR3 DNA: TGTGCCAGCAGTGCAGGGGGCAATCAGCCCCAGCATTTT

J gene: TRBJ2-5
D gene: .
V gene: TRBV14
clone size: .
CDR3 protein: CASSRPGLLQETQYF
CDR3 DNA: TGTGCCAGCAGCCGACCGGGACTCCTACAAGAGACCCAGTACTTC

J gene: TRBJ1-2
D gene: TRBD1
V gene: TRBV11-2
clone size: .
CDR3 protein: CASSSQGASGYGYTF
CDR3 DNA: TGTGCCAGCAGCTCCCAGGGGGCGAGCGGCTATGGCTACACCTTC

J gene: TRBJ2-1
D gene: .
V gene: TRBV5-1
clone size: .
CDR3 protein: CASSLTSLDNLDEQFF
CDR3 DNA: TGCGCCAGCAGCCTTACTAGCCTCGACAATTTGGATGAGCAGTTCTTC

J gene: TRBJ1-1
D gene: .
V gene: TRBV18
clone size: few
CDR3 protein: CASSLGLRVGAFF
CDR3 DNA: TGTGCCAGCTCGCTGGGACTTCGAGTGGGAGCTTTCTTT

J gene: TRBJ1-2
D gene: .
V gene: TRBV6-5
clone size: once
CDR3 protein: CASSYTAGGYGYTF
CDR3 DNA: TGTGCCAGCAGTTACACCGCAGGAGGCTATGGCTACACCTTC

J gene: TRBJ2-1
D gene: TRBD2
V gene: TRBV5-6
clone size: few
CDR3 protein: CASSLFVRTSGNEQFF
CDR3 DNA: TGTGCCAGCAGCTTATTTGTCCGGACTAGCGGCAATGAGCAGTTCTTC

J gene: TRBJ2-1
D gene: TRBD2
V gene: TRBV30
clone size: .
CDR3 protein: CAWGRPGLYEQFF
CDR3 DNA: TGTGCCTGGGGCCGCCCGGGACTATATGAGCAGTTCTTC

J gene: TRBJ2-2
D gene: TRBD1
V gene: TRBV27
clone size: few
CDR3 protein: CASSLRQGAGDGELFF
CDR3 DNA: TGTGCCAGCAGTTTAAGACAGGGGGCTGGGGACGGGGAGCTGTTTTTT

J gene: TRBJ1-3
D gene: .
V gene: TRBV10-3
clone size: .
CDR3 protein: CAISESRASFSGNTIYF
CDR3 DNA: TGTGCCATCAGTGAGTCGCGTGCAAGTTTCTCTGGAAACACCATATATTTT

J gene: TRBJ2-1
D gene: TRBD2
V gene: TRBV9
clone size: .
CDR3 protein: CASSATSGSSNEQFF
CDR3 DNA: TGTGCCAGCAGCGCGACTAGCGGAAGCTCCAATGAGCAGTTCTTC

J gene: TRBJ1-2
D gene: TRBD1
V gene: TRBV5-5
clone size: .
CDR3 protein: CASSFAGTGGNYGYTF
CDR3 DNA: TGTGCCAGCAGCTTCGCCGGGACAGGGGGTAACTATGGCTACACCTTC